Below, 20 T cell receptor beta chains from the same sample are listed, as sequenced in a study of blood T cell repertoires in COVID-19. The method was immunoSEQ multiplex PCR; TCRdb's version includes in-frame clones alone and lacks a portion of them. Here the sample spans more than 350,000 clones, 75% to 90% being singletons. The sequenced material came from PBMCs or T cells enriched from blood (not recorded which). These receptors were taken from a man aged 18 to 29 who had recovered from COVID-19.

The V gene is TRBV9, the J gene TRBJ1-6; D is ambiguous. Per germline, CDR1 SGDLS and CDR2 YYNGEE. V lost 5 bases and J lost 10, with 13 bases in between. The CDR3 is 13 amino acids. DNA for the CDR3: TGTGCCAGCAGTCGGGGATCAGGCTCACCCCTCCACTTT. Its translation: CASSRGSGSPLHF.

This clone occurred many times. V usage is TRBV28 and J usage is TRBJ1-1; 8 positions agree with TRBD1. Germline V lookup: CDR1 MDHEN, CDR2 SYDVKM. This CDR3 is 16 amino acids long. The junction had 12 bases not matched to a gene; V was cut back by 5 bases and J by 4 bases. The CDR3 spells CASSLTPGGASTEAFF. For the CDR3, the DNA is TGTGCCAGCAGTCTCACACCAGGGGGCGCGAGCACTGAAGCTTTCTTT.

This chain joins TRBV3-1 (or the pseudogene TRBV3-2) and TRBJ1-1, with 8 nucleotides matching TRBD1. This CDR3 contains 14 residues. From germline, CDR1 is LGHDT and CDR2 YNNKEL (reference sequence). The trim removed 6 bases at V and 4 bases at J, leaving 7 bases unmatched. CDR3 residues: CASRSGGGSTEAFF. The CDR3 coding sequence is TGTGCCAGCAGATCAGGGGGCGGAAGCACTGAAGCTTTCTTT.

This clone turned up a few times. This rearrangement joins TRBV19 to TRBJ2-2, with unresolved D. CDR1 LNHDA and CDR2 SQIVND come from the germline V gene (reference sequence). The V end lost 7 bases, the J end lost 4 bases, and 7 bases lay between the germline ends. This CDR3 spans 12 amino acids. The DNA of the CDR3 is TGTGCCAGTAAGAGGTTCACCGGGGAGCTGTTTTTT. It codes for CASKRFTGELFF.

The chain employs TRBV5-1 and TRBJ2-7, with D hard to call. V was cut by 5 bases and J by 4 bases, with 10 bases left in between. CDR3 length: 12 residues. Germline V gene sequence: CDR1 SGHRS, CDR2 YFSETQ. CDR3 sequence (DNA): TGCGCCAGCAGTTCGGCAGGATACGAGCAGTACTTC. It yields the protein CASSSAGYEQYF.

This chain links TRBV28 with TRBJ2-7; tentative D call: TRBD1 (6 bases). Trimming left V 5 bases short and J 3 bases short, with 14 bases between. The CDR3 is 14 amino acids. Germline V gene lookup returns CDR1 MDHEN and CDR2 SYDVKM. The CDR3 DNA sequence: TGTGCCAGCAGTCCGCCCGGGACAATCTACGAGCAGTACTTC. It yields the protein CASSPPGTIYEQYF.

This chain joins TRBV19 and TRBJ1-5, with D uncertain. CDR1 and CDR2 from the germline V gene are LNHDA and SQIVND (reference sequence). The CDR3 covers 15 residues. Trimming shortened V by 1 base and J by 0 bases, and 7 bases separated the two germline ends. The DNA for the CDR3 is TGTGCCAGTAGTATAGGGGCAGGTAGCAATCAGCCCCAGCATTTT. This codes for CASSIGAGSNQPQHF.

The chain employs TRBV9 and TRBJ1-6; a possible D gene is TRBD1 (6 bases). Germline V gene sequence: CDR1 SGDLS, CDR2 YYNGEE. Trimming left V 3 bases short and J 6 bases short, with 10 bases between. The CDR3 is made up of 14 amino acids. CDR3 bases: TGTGCCAGCAGCGCGGACAGCTTTAATTCACCCCTCCACTTT. It is translated as CASSADSFNSPLHF.

This rearrangement joins TRBV10-2 to TRBJ2-7; tentative D call: TRBD2 (5 bases). Trimming cost V 2 bases and J 4 bases, with 12 bases left between them. The CDR3 contains 14 residues. CDR1 and CDR2 from the germline V gene are WSHSY and SAAADI. The CDR3 DNA follows: TGCGCCAGCAGTGAGGGGCTTGGCGGGTACGAGCAGTACTTC. It translates to CASSEGLGGYEQYF.

CDR3 sequence reads: CASSELLSSETQYF. DNA for the CDR3: TGTGCCAGCAGTGAACTTTTATCTTCGGAGACCCAGTACTTC. The chain recombines TRBV25-1 with TRBJ2-5; D is unclear. V lost 2 bases and J lost 5, with 12 bases in between. The CDR3 is made up of 14 amino acids. Germline CDR1 MGHDK, CDR2 SYGVNS.

This rearrangement joins TRBV30 to TRBJ1-5, with TRBD1 identical over 7 bases. Losses at the gene ends were 3 bases for V and 1 base for J; bases not matched to a gene: 6. The CDR3 runs 15 residues. Germline V gene lookup returns CDR1 GTSNPN and CDR2 SVGIG (reference sequence). The CDR3 DNA follows: TGTGCCTGGAGCATCGCAGGGGGGAGCAATCAGCCCCAGCATTTT. Translating it yields CAWSIAGGSNQPQHF. The whole variable domain, filled in from reference TRBV30 and TRBJ1-5, reads SQTIHQWPATLVQPVGSPLSLECTVEGTSNPNLYWYRQAAGRGLQLLFYSVGIGQISSEVPQNLSASRPQDRQFILSSKKLLLSDSGFYLCAWSIAGGSNQPQHFGDGTRLSIL.

Only one count was recorded for this clone. The rearrangement uses TRBV5-8 and TRBJ1-4; no clear D gene. The ends were cut back, 0 bases at V and 5 bases at J, with 8 bases in the middle. CDR1 is SGHTS, CDR2 YDEGEE, per germline. This CDR3 is built from 14 residues. The CDR3 DNA reads TGTGCCAGCAGCTTGGGACATCCAAATGAAAAACTGTTTTTT. Residues: CASSLGHPNEKLFF.

The CDR3 is CASSLRQNSYEQYF. The CDR3 bases are TGTGCCAGCAGTTTACGACAGAACTCCTACGAGCAGTACTTC. The chain carries TRBV27 and TRBJ2-7, with a possible D match to TRBD1 (5 bases). The germline V gene encodes CDR1 MNHEY and CDR2 SMNVEV (reference sequence). Trimming removed 2 bases at V and 0 bases at J, with 8 bases between. This CDR3 spans 14 amino acids.

The chain carries TRBV3-1 (or the pseudogene TRBV3-2) and TRBJ2-7; 8 bases line up with TRBD2. CDR1 and CDR2 (germline): LGHDT, YNNKEL (reference sequence). Trimming at V came to 0 bases and at J to 3 bases, leaving 4 bases not matched to a gene. This CDR3 contains 15 residues. The CDR3 protein is CASSQDILAGYEQYF. In DNA form, the CDR3 reads TGTGCCAGCAGCCAAGATATCCTAGCGGGCTACGAGCAGTACTTC.

The V call is TRBV28, the J call TRBJ1-2; D ambiguous. CDR1 is MDHEN and CDR2 is SYDVKM in the germline V gene. The CDR3 totals 14 residues. Trimming cost V 2 bases and J 8 bases, with 15 bases left between them. CDR3 in amino acids: CASSLGGLPWGYTF. CDR3 coding DNA: TGTGCCAGCAGTTTAGGCGGGCTCCCTTGGGGCTACACCTTC.

The chain recombines TRBV5-1 with TRBJ2-5; TRBD1 agrees at 7 bases. The V and J ends lost 0 bases and 7 bases, in that order; junction bases with no gene match: 9. The CDR3 is made up of 15 amino acids. CDR1 and CDR2 (germline): SGHRS, YFSETQ. The CDR3 DNA reads as TGCGCCAGCAGCTTGGAGCAGGGGGTAAGATGGACCCAGTACTTC. Protein product: CASSLEQGVRWTQYF.

V usage is TRBV30 and J usage is TRBJ1-5; D call uncertain. Germline-derived CDR1 and CDR2 are GTSNPN and SVGIG (reference sequence). V shed 0 bases and J shed 2 bases, with 11 bases lying between them. The CDR3 loop spans 15 amino acids. CDR3 sequence: CAWSVAGSGNQPQHF. The CDR3 DNA follows: TGTGCCTGGAGTGTAGCGGGCTCTGGCAATCAGCCCCAGCATTTT.

This clone appeared once. The genes are TRBV9 and TRBJ1-1; 7 bases are shared with TRBD1. The CDR3 has 16 residues. Germline CDR1 reads SGDLS; CDR2 reads YYNGEE. J was trimmed by 1 base and V by 0 bases; bases with no gene match: 6. The CDR3 is CASSVASGQTNTEAFF. The CDR3 DNA follows: TGTGCCAGCAGCGTAGCCTCGGGACAGACGAACACTGAAGCTTTCTTT.

J is TRBJ2-1 and V is TRBV12-3 or TRBV12-4, with TRBD1 identical over 8 bases. This CDR3 comprises 12 residues. Unmatched junction bases numbered 4, after V lost 6 bases and J lost 9 bases. For the CDR3, the DNA is TGTGCCAGCAGCCTGACAGGGGCTGAGCAGTTCTTC. It encodes CASSLTGAEQFF.

V and J are TRBV28 and TRBJ2-1; D ambiguous. The CDR3 loop spans 15 amino acids. The germline CDR1 and CDR2 sequences are MDHEN and SYDVKM. Trimming took 7 bases from V and 0 from J, leaving 13 bases between them. DNA of the CDR3: TGTGCCAGCACCAAGCTCGTGAGCTCCTACAATGAGCAGTTCTTC. Encoded protein: CASTKLVSSYNEQFF.